This section outlines one TCR beta chain sequence together with its context. Antigen: not known. This specimen belongs to a study of OX40 agonist ivuxolimab in advanced cancers. This CDR3 spans 14 amino acids. Germline CDR1 SGHTA, CDR2 FQGTGA. V lost 1 base, J lost 2 bases, and 8 bases lay in between. Study findings and constraints: At doses 0.1 to 3.0 mg/kg, CD4+ and CD8+ clones expanded.

Peripheral blood came from all dose cohorts at three timepoints. Profiled with immunoSEQ multiplex PCR; TCRdb holds only in-frame clones, not every one. Seen here are about 79,000 clones, 88% observed once, and the top ten hold roughly 4.3%. This clonotype originated in an adult with an advanced solid tumor such as melanoma, head and neck, liver or kidney cancer. The chain couples TRBV7-3 to TRBJ2-5; D is possibly TRBD1 or TRBD2 (5 bases each). This specimen consisted of CD4+ or CD8+ T cells sorted from blood, obtained in a trial of the OX40 agonist ivuxolimab. CDR3 in DNA: TGTGCCAGCAGCTTAAGTGGGGGACAAGAGACCCAGTACTTC. Protein sequence: CASSLSGGQETQYF.